This T cell receptor (beta chain) was sequenced in a study of blood T cell repertoires in COVID-19. There are a few counts of this clone. V lost 2 bases and J lost 7; bases outside the gene matches: 7. Germline V gene data show CDR1 as SGHTA and CDR2 as FQGNSA. This CDR3 spans 14 amino acids. Measured with immunoSEQ multiplex PCR; TCRdb has only the in-frame clones, and not every one. The sample contains about 380,000 clones, about 90% of which appear only once. The chain links TRBV7-2 to TRBJ1-2; 7 nucleotides line up with TRBD1. Sequencing was done on a sample of PBMCs or T cells enriched from blood (not recorded which). The sequence was obtained from a man aged 25-45 years who had recovered from COVID-19. CDR3 nucleotides: TGTGCCAGCAGCTTACAAACGACAGGGCTTGGCTACACCTTC. This gives the protein CASSLQTTGLGYTF.